The 23 T cell receptor beta chains reported below all come from one sample, sequenced in a study of spatial heterogeneity in lung cancer. Time point of the sample: sample taken at primary tumor resection. Each CDR3 protein is one row after TCRdb ran MiXCR on the 5' RACE reads. The table includes 20,000 to 25,000 distinct CDR3 sequences, more than 5% detected once. The sample was PBMCs, taken at surgery. These receptors were collected from a male donor with early-stage non-small cell lung cancer.

This clonotype came up many times. This chain links TRBV29-1 with TRBJ2-7; possible D gene TRBD2, 7 bases. The V gene's germline CDR1 is SQVTM and CDR2 ANQGSEA. The CDR3 runs 15 residues. V lost 0 bases and J lost 3, with 15 bases in between. CDR3 sequence reads: CSVEDQEGGGYEQYF. DNA for the CDR3: TGCAGCGTTGAAGATCAGGAGGGAGGGGGCTACGAGCAGTACTTC.

This clonotype was seen many times. V and J are TRBV5-1 and TRBJ2-1, with 7 nucleotides matching TRBD1. V trimming: 4 bases; J trimming: 3 bases; junction bases outside the gene matches: 10. The CDR3 spans 16 residues. Germline loops: CDR1 SGHRS, CDR2 YFSETQ. In DNA, the CDR3 is TGCGCCAGCAGCCCGGACACGACAGGGAACTACAATGAGCAGTTCTTC. Translation: CASSPDTTGNYNEQFF.

This clonotype was recorded many times. The rearrangement links TRBV7-3 to TRBJ1-1; D is possibly TRBD1 (5 bases). The CDR3 is 13 residues long. Trimming removed 10 bases at V and 6 bases at J, with 18 bases between. Germline V gene lookup returns CDR1 SGHTA and CDR2 FQGTGA. CDR3 residues: CATREKGHSEAFF. CDR3 coding DNA: TGTGCCACCCGGGAGAAGGGGCATTCTGAAGCTTTCTTT.

In its sample, this clonotype was seen many times. The rearrangement uses TRBV7-9 and TRBJ2-2, with unresolved D. In germline, CDR1 is SEHNR, CDR2 FQNEAQ (reference sequence). The CDR3 is 13 residues long. The V gene lost 3 bases and the J gene lost 6 bases, with 8 bases spanning the gap. The DNA for the CDR3 is TGTGCCAGCAGCTTTAATCGGGCCGGGGAGCTGTTTTTT. Its protein is CASSFNRAGELFF.

This clonotype was found a few times. V and J are TRBV12-3 or TRBV12-4 and TRBJ2-1; D remains unclear. The CDR3 spans 15 residues. V dropped 1 base and J dropped 6 bases, with 13 bases sitting between them. The CDR3 DNA reads as TGTGCCAGCAGTTTAGGGCAGTTAATAGGCAATGAGCAGTTCTTC. Protein: CASSLGQLIGNEQFF.

This clonotype was recorded at least ten times. The V call is TRBV3-1, the J call TRBJ2-4; D gene uncertain. V lost 0 bases and J 9 bases, leaving 9 bases between the germline ends. The CDR3 length is 13 residues. From germline, CDR1 is LGHDT and CDR2 YNNKEL (reference sequence). The CDR3 loop is CASSQDWQTIQYF. The CDR3, as DNA: TGTGCCAGCAGCCAAGATTGGCAGACCATTCAGTACTTC.

The table lists this clonotype with many counts. The CDR3 is CASKLPGTLGRVELFF. CDR3 DNA: TGTGCCAGCAAGCTTCCCGGGACACTTGGCCGAGTGGAGCTGTTTTTT. The chain is built from TRBV6-2 or TRBV6-3 and TRBJ2-2; tentatively, D is TRBD1 (6 bases). V was trimmed by 7 bases and J by 10 bases, leaving 25 bases between them. In germline, CDR1 is MNHEY, CDR2 SVGEGT. The CDR3 has 16 residues.

This clonotype was detected ten times or more. The chain combines TRBV7-2 with TRBJ2-2, with D tentatively TRBD2 (5 bases). Per the germline V gene, CDR1 is SGHTA and CDR2 is FQGNSA. The CDR3 extends over 13 amino acids. The V end lost 1 base, the J end lost 8 bases, and 8 bases lay between the germline ends. CDR3: CASSLVEGGELFF. The CDR3 DNA reads as TGTGCCAGCAGCTTAGTAGAGGGAGGGGAGCTGTTTTTT.

The CDR3, as DNA: TGCGCCAGCAGCCAAGATAGGGCAGGTTACACTGAAGCTTTCTTT. Amino acid sequence: CASSQDRAGYTEAFF. The V gene is TRBV4-3, the J gene TRBJ1-1; D unclear. Trimming cost V 0 bases and J 3 bases, with 11 bases left between them. The CDR3 is 15 amino acids. Germline CDR1 LGHNA, CDR2 YSLEER.

This clonotype was detected many times. The chain joins TRBV19 to TRBJ1-2, with D hard to call. V lost 7 bases and J lost 6, with 9 bases in between. Germline loops: CDR1 LNHDA, CDR2 SQIVND (reference sequence). This CDR3 comprises 11 residues. Here the CDR3 reads CASIFRDGYTF. The DNA for the CDR3 is TGTGCCAGTATCTTTAGGGATGGCTACACCTTC.

This chain joins TRBV6-5 and TRBJ1-2; 7 bases line up with TRBD1. Looked up from germline, CDR1 is MNHEY and CDR2 is SVGAGI. This CDR3 has 12 amino acids. V shed 5 bases, J shed 8 bases, and the junction held 5 bases outside the gene matches. CDR3 in DNA: TGTGCCAGCAGTACCACAGGGGACGGCTACACCTTC. Its translation: CASSTTGDGYTF.

This clonotype was counted ten times or more. This sequence joins TRBV12-3 or TRBV12-4 and TRBJ2-1; TRBD1 matches at 9 bases. This CDR3 region has 14 residues. J was trimmed by 6 bases and V by 6 bases; bases with no gene match: 6. CDR3 nucleotide sequence: TGTGCCAGCAGGGGACAGGGTCGGGGCAATGAGCAGTTCTTC. Translation: CASRGQGRGNEQFF.

Ten or more counts support this clonotype. In DNA form, the CDR3 reads TGTGCCAGCAGCCAAGAGATACGGGGGGGCCCCGGAGATACGCAGTATTTT. Amino acids: CASSQEIRGGPGDTQYF. This chain joins TRBV3-1 and TRBJ2-3, with TRBD2 matching 8 bases. V trimming: 0 bases; J trimming: 5 bases; junction bases outside the gene matches: 10. The germline CDR1 and CDR2 sequences are LGHDT and YNNKEL (reference sequence). The CDR3 spans 17 residues.

V gene TRBV5-4 combines with J gene TRBJ2-3; D assignment may be TRBD1 or TRBD2 (7 bases each). CDR1 SGHNT and CDR2 YYREEE come from the germline V gene (reference sequence). The CDR3 consists of 13 residues. The CDR3 nucleotides read TGTGCAGCAGGGGGGGGCCGCACAGATACGCAGTATTTT. Its translation is CAAGGGRTDTQYF.

This clonotype was seen at least ten times. The chain couples TRBV29-1 to TRBJ1-1, with unresolved D. Germline CDR1 SQVTM, CDR2 ANQGSEA. With 7 bases removed from V and 0 bases from J, the gap between germline ends came to 6 bases. The CDR3 extends over 11 amino acids. The CDR3 DNA is TGCAGCGCTCCAGTGAACACTGAAGCTTTCTTT. Its protein product is CSAPVNTEAFF.

This clonotype has ten or more counts. J is TRBJ2-3 and V is TRBV7-9; 7 bases are a match to TRBD2. CDR3 size: 16 residues. V gave up 1 base and J gave up 1 base; unmatched junction bases: 5. Germline CDR1 SEHNR, CDR2 FQNEAQ (reference sequence). CDR3 in DNA: TGTGCCAGCAGCTTAGGACAAAGCGGGGGCACAGATACGCAGTATTTT. Amino acids: CASSLGQSGGTDTQYF.

Ten or more counts support this clonotype. V usage is TRBV14 and J usage is TRBJ1-2, with D possibly TRBD1 on 6 matching bases. The CDR3 is 15 residues long. CDR1 is SGHDN, CDR2 FVKESK, per germline. Trimming left V 5 bases short and J 6 bases short, with 19 bases between. The CDR3 region is CASSGGGLRTNGYTF. The CDR3 nucleotides read TGTGCCAGCAGCGGAGGGGGTTTGAGGACTAATGGCTACACCTTC.

This clonotype appeared a few times. The chain is built from TRBV19 and TRBJ2-5; 10 nucleotides match TRBD1. CDR1 is LNHDA, CDR2 SQIVND, per germline (reference sequence). The CDR3 is 14 residues long. V shed 6 bases, J shed 4 bases, and the junction held 5 bases outside the gene matches. The CDR3 loop is CASSPGDRGETQYF. CDR3 nucleotide sequence: TGTGCCAGTAGCCCTGGGGACAGGGGAGAGACCCAGTACTTC.

This clonotype was recorded a few times. V and J are TRBV29-1 and TRBJ1-2; D ambiguous. The ends were cut back, 0 bases at V and 1 base at J, with 9 bases in the middle. The CDR3 is 14 amino acids. CDR1 is SQVTM, CDR2 ANQGSEA, per germline. The CDR3 loop is CSVEEGIFNYGYTF. In nucleotides, the CDR3 is TGCAGCGTTGAAGAAGGTATTTTTAACTATGGCTACACCTTC.

For this clonotype: A much more abundant neighbour one base away suggests this may be a read error. The chain couples TRBV19 to TRBJ2-7; the D gene is possibly TRBD1 (5 bases). From germline, CDR1 is LNHDA and CDR2 SQIVND (reference sequence). The CDR3 sequence is 15 residues long. The CDR3 DNA reads TGTGTCAGTAGTATAGAGACAGTTTTCTCCTACGAGCAGTACTTC. As protein: CVSSIETVFSYEQYF.

The chain is built from TRBV7-9 and TRBJ2-1, with a possible D match to TRBD1 (5 bases). This CDR3 comprises 15 residues. Germline lookup yields CDR1 SEHNR and CDR2 FQNEAQ (reference sequence). The V end lost 0 bases, the J end lost 4 bases, and 10 bases lay between the germline ends. In DNA form, the CDR3 reads TGTGCCAGCAGCTTAGCGCCAGGGCCGTACAATGAGCAGTTCTTC. Protein sequence: CASSLAPGPYNEQFF.

This clonotype was detected ten times or more. DNA of the CDR3: TGTGCCAGCAGCTTAGTCCGGGACAGGGTCCACGAGCAGTACTTC. Its translation is CASSLVRDRVHEQYF. The rearrangement links TRBV7-2 to TRBJ2-7; TRBD1 agrees at 9 bases. The CDR3 extends over 15 amino acids. Germline V gene data show CDR1 as SGHTA and CDR2 as FQGNSA. Losses at the gene ends were 1 base for V and 5 bases for J; bases not matched to a gene: 6.

This clonotype was counted between two and nine times. This chain connects TRBV27 to TRBJ2-1; no definite D call. Germline CDR1 reads MNHEY; CDR2 reads SMNVEV (reference sequence). This CDR3 comprises 13 residues. V was cut by 3 bases and J by 6 bases, with 9 bases left in between. CDR3 in amino acids: CASSFVDPNEQFF. For the CDR3, the DNA is TGTGCCAGCAGTTTTGTGGATCCCAATGAGCAGTTCTTC.